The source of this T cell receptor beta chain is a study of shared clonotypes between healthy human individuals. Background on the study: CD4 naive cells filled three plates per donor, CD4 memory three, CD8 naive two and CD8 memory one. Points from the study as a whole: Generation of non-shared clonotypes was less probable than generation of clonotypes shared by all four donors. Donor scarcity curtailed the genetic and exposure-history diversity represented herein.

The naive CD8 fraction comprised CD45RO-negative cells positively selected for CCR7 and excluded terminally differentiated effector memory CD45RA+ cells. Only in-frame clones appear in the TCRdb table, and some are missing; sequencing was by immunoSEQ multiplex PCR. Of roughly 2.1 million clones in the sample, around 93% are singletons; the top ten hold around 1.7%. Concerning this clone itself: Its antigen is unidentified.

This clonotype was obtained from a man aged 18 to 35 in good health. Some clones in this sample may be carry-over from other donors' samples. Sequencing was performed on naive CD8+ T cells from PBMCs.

The CDR3 bases are TGTGCCAGCAGCTTGGGGGCGGGAGGGCCCTACACCGGGGAGCTGTTTTTT. This sequence encodes CASSLGAGGPYTGELFF. J is TRBJ2-2 and V is TRBV5-6; TRBD2 matches 9 bases. The CDR3 sequence is 17 residues long. Germline trimming cut 0 bases from V and 3 bases from J; bases unmatched to any gene: 6. Per germline, CDR1 SGHDT and CDR2 YYEEEE.